The 7 T cell receptor beta chains reported below all come from one sample, sequenced in a study of Ad26.COV2.S vaccination and SARS-CoV-2 variants. TCRdb keeps only in-frame clones here, not all; method: immunoSEQ multiplex PCR. Of approximately 500,000 clones detected, roughly nine tenths appear once; the ten largest clones hold around 13%. Treatment in this sample: roughly 19 received Ad26.COV2.S at low or high dose, single or two shots; a few received placebo; per-sample allocation not given. Each sample was drawn 63 days after the first injection (of vaccine or placebo). This specimen was peripheral blood, taken in a trial of Ad26.COV2.S vaccine versus placebo. Receptor source: a person between 18 and 60 years old who received the Ad26.COV2.S COVID-19 vaccine or a placebo.

This sequence joins TRBV7-9 and TRBJ1-1; D gene uncertain. V lost 5 bases to trimming and J lost 2 bases, with 12 bases between them. Per germline, CDR1 SEHNR and CDR2 FQNEAQ (reference sequence). This CDR3 region has 14 residues. The CDR3 bases are TGTGCCAGCAGCCCAACTTTGAGTAACACTGAAGCTTTCTTT. Protein sequence: CASSPTLSNTEAFF.

DNA for the CDR3: TGTGCCAGCAGCAAGATCGAGCAGTTCTTC. Protein product: CASSKIEQFF. This chain connects TRBV2 to TRBJ2-1; D is uncertain. Germline CDR1 SNHLY, CDR2 FYNNEI. The length of the CDR3 is 10 residues. The V end was cut by 6 bases, the J end by 10 bases, with 7 bases between.

The rearrangement joins TRBV30 to TRBJ1-1; D is undetermined. The CDR3 extends over 16 amino acids. Per germline, CDR1 GTSNPN and CDR2 SVGIG (reference sequence). V gave up 0 bases and J gave up 0 bases, with 14 bases separating them. The CDR3, as DNA: TGTGCCTGGAGTGTAAGGTTGGGATTAATGAACACTGAAGCTTTCTTT. Translated, it gives CAWSVRLGLMNTEAFF.

The chain employs TRBV27 and TRBJ1-5; 7 nucleotides agree with TRBD1. This CDR3 has 17 residues. CDR1 is MNHEY, CDR2 SMNVEV, per germline (reference sequence). J lost 3 bases, V lost 1 base, and 9 bases had no gene match. As DNA, the CDR3 is TGTGCCAGCAGTTTATTCTATGGGACAGCCAACAATCAGCCCCAGCATTTT. It translates to CASSLFYGTANNQPQHF.

The chain employs TRBV3-1 (or the pseudogene TRBV3-2) and TRBJ2-2; 12 bases are shared with TRBD1. Germline assignment: CDR1 LGHDT and CDR2 YNNKEL (reference sequence). The V gene end was trimmed by 3 bases and the J gene end by 6 bases; junction bases not matched to a gene: 8. The CDR3 runs to 17 residues. This chain's CDR3 is CASSQGRDRGQAGELFF. The CDR3, as DNA: TGTGCCAGCAGCCAGGGACGGGACAGGGGGCAGGCCGGGGAGCTGTTTTTT.

As to this clone: No DNA is shown, since the ends of the CDR3 on it are uncertain; the CDR3 is the one TCRdb lists. J is TRBJ1-2 and V is TRBV28. The germline V gene encodes CDR1 MDHEN and CDR2 SYDVKM. The CDR3 sequence runs 12 residues, both termini included. CDR3: CASNFGAGGYTF.

The chain links TRBV5-8 to TRBJ2-1; a weak D match, TRBD1 (6 bases). The CDR3 is 14 amino acids. Trimming removed 3 bases at V and 3 bases at J, with 10 bases between. Germline V gene data show CDR1 as SGHTS and CDR2 as YDEGEE. CDR3 sequence: CASSWTVLYNEQFF. DNA of the CDR3: TGTGCCAGCAGCTGGACAGTACTCTACAATGAGCAGTTCTTC.